The 5 T cell receptor beta chains below all came from one sample that was sequenced in a study of cytomegalovirus exposure and HLA in healthy donors. The PCR was carried out with 60 Vbeta primers and 13 Jbeta primers. Sequencing was performed with immunoSEQ multiplex PCR; in TCRdb, only in-frame clones are kept and a portion is missing. The sample lists 200,000 to 250,000 clones; about 80% were seen once. Sequencing used PBMCs. The source is a woman aged 60-75 years in good health and CMV-seropositive.

The V call is TRBV9, the J call TRBJ1-2, with a possible D match to TRBD1 (6 bases). The V end was cut by 0 bases, the J end by 4 bases, with 13 bases between. From germline, CDR1 is SGDLS and CDR2 YYNGEE. The CDR3 spans 15 residues. In DNA, the CDR3 is TGTGCCAGCAGCGTAGGGGCAGAGACAGGCTATGGCTACACCTTC. Translation gives CASSVGAETGYGYTF.

V is TRBV18 and J is TRBJ1-3; a weak D match, TRBD1 (5 bases). Looked up from germline, CDR1 is KGHSH and CDR2 is LQKENI. The CDR3 runs 15 residues. Trimming took off 1 base at V and 2 bases at J, with 9 bases between the two ends. In DNA form, the CDR3 reads TGTGCCAGCTCACCACAGGGGTACACTGGAAACACCATATATTTT. Translated: CASSPQGYTGNTIYF.

The chain couples TRBV5-4 to TRBJ1-4; unclear D gene. This CDR3 has 15 residues. Germline CDR1 is SGHNT and CDR2 is YYREEE (reference sequence). V lost 0 bases and J lost 7, with 13 bases in between. CDR3 DNA: TGTGCCAGCAGCTTGGCCGGGAGAGGGATTGAAAAACTGTTTTTT. It specifies CASSLAGRGIEKLFF.

The chain recombines TRBV2 with TRBJ2-7; a weak D match, TRBD1 (5 bases). Germline V gene data show CDR1 as SNHLY and CDR2 as FYNNEI. Trimming shortened V by 4 bases and J by 1 base, and 14 bases separated the two germline ends. The CDR3 extends over 15 amino acids. CDR3 protein: CASSGGLSSSYEQYF. The CDR3 bases are TGTGCCAGCAGTGGGGGCCTGAGTTCTTCCTACGAGCAGTACTTC.

Points on this clone: At the DNA level, this CDR3 is encoded by other sequences in the same sample as well. The genes are TRBV7-2 and TRBJ2-7; 9 positions match TRBD1. The junction had 9 bases not matched to a gene; V was cut back by 5 bases and J by 7 bases. Per the germline V gene, CDR1 is SGHTA and CDR2 is FQGNSA. This CDR3 has 14 residues. The CDR3 DNA sequence: TGTGCCAGCAGCGTCAACAGGGGGCCGCAGGAGCAGTACTTC. This translates into CASSVNRGPQEQYF.